Shown below are 20 T cell receptor beta chains from a single sample sequenced in a study of cytomegalovirus exposure and HLA in healthy donors. PCR employed 60 Vbeta and 13 Jbeta primers. Here immunoSEQ multiplex PCR was the method, and the copy in TCRdb shows in-frame clones only, minus some. The sample contains some 130,000 clones, 75% to 85% of which appear only once. Sequencing used PBMCs. All receptors derive from a man aged 18 to 30 in good health and CMV-seronegative.

The chain couples TRBV11-3 to TRBJ2-1, with D tentatively TRBD1 (6 bases). Trimming left V 3 bases short and J 7 bases short, with 16 bases between. This CDR3 has 15 residues. CDR1 SGHNT and CDR2 YENEEA come from the germline V gene. DNA of the CDR3: TGTGCCAGCAGCTTTACCCAGGGGAGAGGGAATGAGCAGTTCTTC. This codes for CASSFTQGRGNEQFF.

The chain is built from TRBV7-8 and TRBJ1-3; possibly TRBD1 for D (5 bases). Trimming took off 2 bases at V and 7 bases at J, with 12 bases between the two ends. Germline CDR1 reads SGHVS; CDR2 reads FQNEAQ. The CDR3 totals 14 residues. The CDR3, as DNA: TGTGCCAGCAGCTTACTCGGTGGGGCGAACACCATATATTTT. Its translation: CASSLLGGANTIYF.

V usage is TRBV7-9 and J usage is TRBJ2-7; 10 positions agree with TRBD1. The germline CDR1 and CDR2 sequences are SEHNR and FQNEAQ (reference sequence). Germline trimming cut 2 bases from V and 4 bases from J; bases unmatched to any gene: 5. The CDR3 is made up of 15 amino acids. The CDR3 here is CASSLSGTGAYEQYF. The DNA of the CDR3 is TGTGCCAGCAGCTTATCCGGGACAGGGGCATACGAGCAGTACTTC.

The CDR3 protein is CAWTTWTGGPGELFF. CDR3 DNA: TGTGCCTGGACCACTTGGACAGGGGGACCCGGGGAGCTGTTTTTT. The genes are TRBV30 and TRBJ2-2; 10 nucleotides line up with TRBD1. Trimming took 4 bases from V and 6 from J; bases not matched to a gene: 8. The CDR3 has 15 residues. Looked up from germline, CDR1 is GTSNPN and CDR2 is SVGIG (reference sequence).

The chain carries TRBV20-1 and TRBJ2-7, with D unclear. This CDR3 comprises 10 residues. The V gene lost 3 bases and the J gene lost 4 bases, with 4 bases spanning the gap. Germline CDR1 DFQATT, CDR2 SNEGSKA (reference sequence). CDR3 in amino acids: CSASSYEQYF. CDR3 sequence (DNA): TGCAGTGCTAGTTCGTACGAGCAGTACTTC.

The chain is built from TRBV19 and TRBJ1-4; D ambiguous. Germline V gene sequence: CDR1 LNHDA, CDR2 SQIVND (reference sequence). Between the trimmed V and J ends, which lost 10 bases and 5 bases, there was a span of 14 bases. This CDR3 has 13 amino acids. The CDR3 sequence: CATSVSPNEKLFF. The CDR3 coding sequence is TGTGCCACCTCAGTTTCACCGAATGAAAAACTGTTTTTT.

The rearrangement links TRBV25-1 to TRBJ2-1; D possibly corresponds to TRBD2 (6 bases). The CDR3 sequence is 15 residues long. V dropped 2 bases and J dropped 10 bases, with 18 bases sitting between them. Germline V gene data show CDR1 as MGHDK and CDR2 as SYGVNS. CDR3 nucleotide sequence: TGTGCCAGCAGTGAAGCGGGGAGGACCCCGAGAGAGCAGTTCTTC. It encodes CASSEAGRTPREQFF.

The V and J genes are TRBV11-3 and TRBJ2-5; tentatively, D is TRBD1 (5 bases). This CDR3 contains 13 residues. The V end lost 2 bases, the J end lost 11 bases, and 15 bases lay between the germline ends. Germline assignment: CDR1 SGHNT and CDR2 YENEEA. The CDR3 bases are TGTGCCAGCAGCTTAACGCAGGGAATGGAGCAGTACTTC. Amino acid sequence: CASSLTQGMEQYF. Based on the CDR3 plus reference TRBV11-3 and TRBJ2-5, the full variable domain is EAGVVQSPRYKIIEKKQPVAFWCNPISGHNTLYWYLQNLGQGPELLIRYENEEAVDDSQLPKDRFSAERLKGVDSTLKIQPAELGDSAVYLCASSLTQGMEQYFGPGTRLLVL.

The chain is built from TRBV29-1 and TRBJ1-1, with D uncertain. CDR3 length equals 14 residues. V was trimmed by 1 base and J by 0 bases, leaving 9 bases between them. Germline assignment: CDR1 SQVTM and CDR2 ANQGSEA. The CDR3 nucleotides read TGCAGCGTTGAAGCGACTAAGATGAACACTGAAGCTTTCTTT. This translates into CSVEATKMNTEAFF.

This sequence joins TRBV5-6 and TRBJ2-3, with unresolved D. The CDR3 has 13 amino acids. Germline lookup yields CDR1 SGHDT and CDR2 YYEEEE. V shed 3 bases and J shed 6 bases, with 11 bases lying between them. CDR3 coding DNA: TGTGCCAGCAGCTCCGTCTTTTTGGATACGCAGTATTTT. It yields the protein CASSSVFLDTQYF.

V is TRBV2 and J is TRBJ1-2; TRBD1 matches at 9 bases. Germline V gene data show CDR1 as SNHLY and CDR2 as FYNNEI. The CDR3 is 14 residues long. Germline trimming cut 7 bases from V and 5 bases from J; bases unmatched to any gene: 8. The CDR3 is CASTPQGARYGYTF. The DNA for the CDR3 is TGTGCCAGCACGCCACAGGGGGCTAGGTATGGCTACACCTTC.

With regard to this clone: Since a much larger clone is just one base distant, this may be a read error. The sample holds other DNA sequences that translate to the same CDR3. The V and J genes are TRBV2 and TRBJ2-3; 11 bases are shared with TRBD2. Germline V gene sequence: CDR1 SNHLY, CDR2 FYNNEI. CDR3 length: 15 amino acids. V lost 5 bases, J lost 0 bases, and 1 base stayed unmatched. The chain's CDR3 is CASSRTSGSTDTQYF. CDR3 DNA sequence: TGTGCCAGCAGTAGGACTAGCGGGAGCACAGATACGCAGTATTTT.

The genes are TRBV27 and TRBJ2-7; 13 bases fit TRBD2. Trimming cost V 5 bases and J 6 bases; bases outside gene matches: 10. Germline V gene sequence: CDR1 MNHEY, CDR2 SMNVEV (reference sequence). The CDR3 has 16 residues. The CDR3 spells CASSAQPGLAGTEQYF. The CDR3 nucleotides are TGTGCCAGCAGTGCACAACCGGGACTAGCGGGAACCGAGCAGTACTTC.

This clone was seen more than once but under ten times. The chain uses TRBV30 and TRBJ1-1; 8 bases align to TRBD1. The V and J ends lost 4 bases and 4 bases, in that order; junction bases with no gene match: 11. In germline, CDR1 is GTSNPN, CDR2 SVGIG (reference sequence). This CDR3 contains 15 residues. The CDR3 here is CAWNTVTGEGTEAFF. DNA for the CDR3: TGTGCCTGGAATACGGTGACAGGGGAGGGCACTGAAGCTTTCTTT. The full variable domain, in which reference TRBV30 and TRBJ1-1 provide the parts outside the CDR3, is SQTIHQWPATLVQPVGSPLSLECTVEGTSNPNLYWYRQAAGRGLQLLFYSVGIGQISSEVPQNLSASRPQDRQFILSSKKLLLSDSGFYLCAWNTVTGEGTEAFFGQGTRLTVV.

Written as DNA, the CDR3 is TGTGCCAGCAGTCCCGCGGGCGGTGGCCAGCCCCAGCATTTT. Residues: CASSPAGGGQPQHF. J is TRBJ1-5 and V is TRBV27; D uncertain. The V end was cut by 5 bases, the J end by 7 bases, with 15 bases between. Germline values: CDR1 MNHEY, CDR2 SMNVEV (reference sequence). The CDR3 sequence is 14 residues long.

The rearrangement joins TRBV28 to TRBJ1-5; the match to TRBD1 covers 11 bases. Germline V gene lookup returns CDR1 MDHEN and CDR2 SYDVKM. The J segment lost 7 bases and the V segment lost 2 bases, leaving 10 bases of the junction unmatched. The CDR3 length is 17 residues. The CDR3 region has the DNA TGTGCCAGCAGTTTACCCGGGACAGGGGGTGGCTTGCAGCCCCAGCATTTT. It encodes CASSLPGTGGGLQPQHF.

The chain carries TRBV10-1 and TRBJ2-2, with 8 bases lining up with TRBD2. Per the germline V gene, CDR1 is WNHNN and CDR2 is SYGVQD (reference sequence). V dropped 3 bases and J dropped 0; count of bases not matched to a gene: 3. This CDR3 spans 16 amino acids. The CDR3 DNA follows: TGCGCCAGCAGTGATAGCGGGGACGCGAACACCGGGGAGCTGTTTTTT. It yields the protein CASSDSGDANTGELFF.

This clone came up a few times. This chain connects TRBV30 to TRBJ1-1; D is perhaps TRBD1 (5 bases). The CDR3 has 11 amino acids. In germline, CDR1 is GTSNPN, CDR2 SVGIG (reference sequence). In nucleotides, the CDR3 is TGTGCTGGAAGGGGAAACACTGAAGCTTTCTTT. Translation: CAGRGNTEAFF.

This clone was counted only a few times. V is TRBV30 and J is TRBJ1-4; 10 bases agree with TRBD1. The CDR3 covers 15 residues. Germline trimming cut 2 bases from V and 10 bases from J; bases unmatched to any gene: 10. The V gene's germline CDR1 is GTSNPN and CDR2 SVGIG (reference sequence). CDR3 in DNA: TGTGCCTGGAGTACAGACCGGGACAGGGGCCTAAAACTGTTTTTT. It specifies CAWSTDRDRGLKLFF.

The CDR3 sequence: CASSEPGQTAANTGELFF. CDR3 nucleotides: TGTGCCAGCAGTGAACCAGGCCAGACCGCCGCGAACACCGGGGAGCTGTTTTTT. The V gene is TRBV25-1, the J gene TRBJ2-2; D is unresolved. CDR1 and CDR2 from the germline V gene are MGHDK and SYGVNS. V was pared by 2 bases and J by 0 bases, with 16 bases between. The CDR3 is 18 amino acids.